The 9 T cell receptor beta chains given below trace back to one sample, sequenced in a study of cytomegalovirus exposure and HLA in healthy donors. It was with 60 Vbeta and 13 Jbeta primers that the PCR ran. Using immunoSEQ multiplex PCR, the repertoire was profiled, and TCRdb retains in-frame clones only, with some absent. The sample holds around 150,000 clones, 70% to 90% seen once. Sequencing input: PBMCs. The receptors originated from a man between 18 and 35 years old in good health and CMV-seropositive.

The rearrangement links TRBV7-8 to TRBJ2-2; D perhaps matches TRBD2 (5 bases). CDR1 SGHVS and CDR2 FQNEAQ come from the germline V gene. The V gene lost 0 bases and the J gene lost 6 bases, with 14 bases spanning the gap. The CDR3 has 16 amino acids. The CDR3 is CASSLAWGVEAGELFF. CDR3 in DNA: TGTGCCAGCAGCTTAGCGTGGGGAGTAGAGGCCGGGGAGCTGTTTTTT.

The chain joins TRBV6-5 to TRBJ1-3, with D uncertain. CDR1 and CDR2 (germline): MNHEY, SVGAGI. V was shortened by 0 bases and J by 4 bases, with 13 bases between the two germline ends. This CDR3 comprises 16 residues. The CDR3 sequence is CASSYSWGGRGNTIYF. The CDR3 bases are TGTGCCAGCAGTTACTCGTGGGGTGGGAGAGGAAACACCATATATTTT.

This chain links TRBV7-2 with TRBJ1-6; 7 bases align to TRBD1. The CDR3 runs 14 residues. Per the germline V gene, CDR1 is SGHTA and CDR2 is FQGNSA. V was clipped by 4 bases and J by 8 bases; unmatched bases: 5. The chain's CDR3 is CASSYRGSDSPLHF. For the CDR3, the DNA is TGTGCCAGCAGCTACAGGGGTTCGGATTCACCCCTCCACTTT.

The J gene is TRBJ1-4, the V gene TRBV7-8; D gene ambiguous. Trimming stripped 5 bases from V and 3 bases from J, with 16 bases between. The germline V gene encodes CDR1 SGHVS and CDR2 FQNEAQ. CDR3 length: 16 residues. The CDR3 protein is CASSLSRTLPNEKLFF. The CDR3 bases are TGTGCCAGCAGCCTTAGTCGGACTCTCCCTAATGAAAAACTGTTTTTT.

The V and J genes are TRBV7-9 and TRBJ1-1; no reliable D call. The V gene's germline CDR1 is SEHNR and CDR2 FQNEAQ (reference sequence). The CDR3 extends over 13 amino acids. V shed 1 base and J shed 1 base, with 4 bases lying between them. The CDR3: CASSLGENTEAFF. Written as DNA, the CDR3 is TGTGCCAGCAGCTTAGGAGAGAACACTGAAGCTTTCTTT.

V and J are TRBV7-9 and TRBJ1-1; D not resolved. CDR3 length: 15 residues. The V and J ends lost 3 bases and 2 bases respectively, with 13 bases between them. Per germline, CDR1 SEHNR and CDR2 FQNEAQ (reference sequence). This CDR3 is CASSLTGLLNTEAFF. In DNA form, the CDR3 reads TGTGCCAGCAGCTTGACCGGACTCCTCAACACTGAAGCTTTCTTT.

The chain recombines TRBV25-1 with TRBJ1-6; D possibly corresponds to TRBD1 (5 bases). CDR3 size: 15 residues. Per germline, CDR1 MGHDK and CDR2 SYGVNS. V dropped 3 bases and J dropped 8 bases, with 14 bases sitting between them. The CDR3 region has the DNA TGTGCCAGCAGTGACGGCAGGGTAAGGGATTCACCCCTCCACTTT. Translated: CASSDGRVRDSPLHF.

The chain recombines TRBV5-8 with TRBJ1-2; D not resolved. Germline values: CDR1 SGHTS, CDR2 YDEGEE. V dropped 6 bases and J dropped 3 bases, with 12 bases sitting between them. The CDR3 runs to 13 residues. CDR3 region: CASTIQQYYGYTF. CDR3 DNA sequence: TGTGCCAGCACCATTCAACAATACTATGGCTACACCTTC. Filled out from reference TRBV5-8 and TRBJ1-2, the complete variable domain reads EAGVTQSPTHLIKTRGQQATLRCSPISGHTSVYWYQQALGLGLQFLLWYDEGEERNRGNFPPRFSGRQFPNYSSELNVNALELEDSALYLCASTIQQYYGYTFGSGTRLTVV.

This rearrangement joins TRBV5-5 to TRBJ1-3; TRBD1 agrees at 11 bases. Germline CDR1 SGHKS, CDR2 YYEKEE (reference sequence). Unmatched junction bases numbered 3, after V lost 3 bases and J lost 4 bases. The CDR3 spans 15 residues. The DNA for the CDR3 is TGTGCCAGCAGCTCGGACAGGGGGCAGGGAAACACCATATATTTT. This translates into CASSSDRGQGNTIYF. The complete variable domain, with remaining parts taken from reference TRBV5-5 and TRBJ1-3, reads DAGVTQSPTHLIKTRGQQVTLRCSPISGHKSVSWYQQVLGQGPQFIFQYYEKEERGRGNFPDRFSARQFPNYSSELNVNALLLGDSALYLCASSSDRGQGNTIYFGEGSWLTVV.